This TCR beta chain was retrieved from a study of Graves' ophthalmopathy and Graves' hyperthyroidism. General observations from the study: Ophthalmopathy was separated from stable hyperthyroidism by a 13-signature model with approximately 91% sensitivity and roughly 84% specificity.

CDR1 and CDR2 from the germline V gene are SGHRS and YFSETQ. V was pared by 4 bases and J by 4 bases, with 12 bases between. The CDR3 covers 14 residues. Enrolled hyperthyroidism patients had a new diagnosis, a duration under 2 months, and an age of 18 to 65. Excluded were patients with other autoimmune diseases, uncontrolled infections, pregnancy or lactation. Clinicians diagnosed using symptoms, serum thyroxine, TRAb, thyroid ultrasound and orbital computed tomography. Of note for this clonotype: What it recognizes is unknown.

TCR beta CDR3 regions were amplified from RNA transcripts. In the first round, RT-PCR was carried out with HTBI primers, and a multiplex PCR formed the second round. TCRdb passed the multiplex PCR reads through MiXCR, listing each CDR3 protein once. The sample lists 450,000 to 600,000 distinct CDR3 sequences, under 45% occurring once. Source material: peripheral blood or thyroid tissue (not recorded which). The sequence was obtained from an adult man with Graves' hyperthyroidism. The chain combines TRBV5-1 with TRBJ2-1, with D tentatively TRBD2 (7 bases). CDR3 in DNA: TGCGCCAGCAGCCCCGGGGGGCCTTACAATGAGCAGTTCTTC. This gives the protein CASSPGGPYNEQFF. Full variable domain (remainder filled in from reference TRBV5-1 and TRBJ2-1): KAGVTQTPRYLIKTRGQQVTLSCSPISGHRSVSWYQQTPGQGLQFLFEYFSETQRNKGNFPGRFSGRQFSNSRSEMNVSTLELGDSALYLCASSPGGPYNEQFFGPGTRLTVL.